Each of the 27 T cell receptor beta chains below was sequenced from the same sample in a study of cytomegalovirus exposure and HLA in healthy donors. The PCR employed 60 Vbeta primers together with 13 Jbeta primers. Sequencing used immunoSEQ multiplex PCR; TCRdb keeps in-frame clones, though not all of them. The sample yields approximately 210,000 clones, about three quarters seen once. The sequenced material came from PBMCs. These receptors were obtained from a woman aged 40 to 55 in good health and CMV-seronegative.

This clone was seen once. The chain is built from TRBV2 and TRBJ1-1; perhaps TRBD1 as D (6 bases). With 3 bases removed from V and 1 base from J, the gap between germline ends came to 9 bases. CDR1 and CDR2 (germline): SNHLY, FYNNEI. The CDR3 loop spans 14 amino acids. In DNA, the CDR3 is TGTGCCAGCAGTGAGTGGGGGCAGAACACTGAAGCTTTCTTT. It specifies CASSEWGQNTEAFF.

The chain links TRBV19 to TRBJ1-5; D might be TRBD1 (5 bases). From germline, CDR1 is LNHDA and CDR2 SQIVND (reference sequence). The V end lost 7 bases, the J end lost 9 bases, and 22 bases lay between the germline ends. The CDR3 consists of 15 residues. CDR3 coding DNA: TGTGCCAGTACCCTGGGGGGGATGGTTGGTAGGCCCCAGCATTTT. This codes for CASTLGGMVGRPQHF.

V is TRBV21-1 and J is TRBJ2-1; the table's TRBD2 call for D was not verified on the DNA. TRBV21-1 is annotated as a pseudogene. CDR3 length: 18 residues. CDR3 amino acids: CASSAGLAEHRGGNEQFF. In nucleotides, the CDR3 is TGTGCCAGCAGTGCCGGACTAGCGGAACACCGGGGTGGCAATGAGCAGTTCTTC.

This sequence joins TRBV6-5 and TRBJ2-1; 10 bases map to TRBD1. Germline V gene data show CDR1 as MNHEY and CDR2 as SVGAGI. The CDR3 spans 14 residues. V was clipped by 0 bases and J by 9 bases; unmatched bases: 2. As DNA, the CDR3 is TGTGCCAGCAGTTACTCGGGACAGGGGACTGAGCAGTTCTTC. Translating it yields CASSYSGQGTEQFF.

V usage is TRBV27 and J usage is TRBJ1-5, with 12 nucleotides matching TRBD1. CDR1 MNHEY and CDR2 SMNVEV come from the germline V gene (reference sequence). The CDR3 totals 15 residues. After removal of 6 bases from V and 5 bases from J, the junction contained 5 bases not matched to a gene. CDR3 residues: CASRGGQGAYQPQHF. CDR3 bases: TGTGCCAGCAGAGGGGGACAGGGGGCATATCAGCCCCAGCATTTT.

This clone was seen only once. The J gene is TRBJ1-3, the V gene TRBV29-1; D possibly corresponds to TRBD1 (5 bases). Germline CDR1 SQVTM, CDR2 ANQGSEA. Trimming took off 7 bases at V and 2 bases at J, with 15 bases between the two ends. There are 14 residues in the CDR3. CDR3: CSEYRRHPGNTIYF. The CDR3 region has the DNA TGCAGCGAGTACAGGCGACATCCTGGAAACACCATATATTTT.

CDR3 DNA sequence: TGTGCCAGCAGTACCACTAGCGGGAGTATAGGCGAGCAGTACGTC. Translated, it gives CASSTTSGSIGEQYV. The rearrangement links TRBV27 to TRBJ2-7, with 11 bases matching TRBD2. CDR1 and CDR2 from the germline V gene are MNHEY and SMNVEV (reference sequence). Losses at the gene ends were 5 bases for V and 6 bases for J; bases not matched to a gene: 9. This CDR3 has 15 amino acids.

As concerns this clone: The same CDR3 arises from other DNA sequences in this sample as well. CDR3 DNA: TGTGCCAGCAGCTTGGGACTAGCGGGAGGCACCGGGGAGCTGTTTTTT. Translation: CASSLGLAGGTGELFF. The chain recombines TRBV7-3 with TRBJ2-2, with 15 bases matching TRBD2. Trimming cost V 3 bases and J 4 bases; bases outside gene matches: 0. The germline V gene has CDR1 SGHTA and CDR2 FQGTGA. This CDR3 has 16 amino acids.

DNA of the CDR3: TGTGCCAGCAGTTTATCCCCCGGGACAGGGGTTTACGAGCAGTACTTC. Protein sequence: CASSLSPGTGVYEQYF. The chain recombines TRBV27 with TRBJ2-7, with 10 bases aligning to TRBD1. The CDR3 is 16 amino acids. J lost 4 bases, V lost 0 bases, and 6 bases had no gene match. Germline V CDR1 and CDR2: MNHEY, SMNVEV (reference sequence).

This chain links TRBV2 with TRBJ2-7; TRBD2 matches 11 bases. The CDR3 totals 15 residues. Germline-derived CDR1 and CDR2 are SNHLY and FYNNEI. J was trimmed by 3 bases and V by 6 bases; bases with no gene match: 7. Here the CDR3 DNA reads TGTGCCAGCAGGCCTCTAGCGGGAGGAGGCTACGAGCAGTACTTC. Translating gives CASRPLAGGGYEQYF. The whole variable domain, filled in from reference TRBV2 and TRBJ2-7, reads EPEVTQTPSHQVTQMGQEVILRCVPISNHLYFYWYRQILGQKVEFLVSFYNNEISEKSEIFDDQFSVERPDGSNFTLKIRSTKLEDSAMYFCASRPLAGGGYEQYFGPGTRLTVT.

The CDR3: CASSPAGGQPQHF. CDR3 coding DNA: TGTGCCAGCAGCCCAGCGGGGGGTCAGCCCCAGCATTTT. The V call is TRBV11-3, the J call TRBJ1-5; tentatively, D is TRBD1 (5 bases). There are 13 residues in the CDR3. The V gene lost 5 bases and the J gene lost 6 bases, with 11 bases spanning the gap. Germline CDR1 is SGHNT and CDR2 is YENEEA.

This chain uses TRBV30 with TRBJ2-1, with 9 bases matching TRBD2. Germline values: CDR1 GTSNPN, CDR2 SVGIG (reference sequence). The trim removed 0 bases at V and 7 bases at J, leaving 7 bases unmatched. CDR3 size: 15 residues. The CDR3 loop reads CAWSVKAGGRNEQFF. As DNA, the CDR3 is TGTGCCTGGAGTGTAAAGGCGGGAGGGAGGAATGAGCAGTTCTTC.

The J gene is TRBJ1-1, the V gene TRBV5-1; D gene uncertain. Per germline, CDR1 SGHRS and CDR2 YFSETQ. This CDR3 is 16 amino acids long. The germline V and J ends were trimmed by 1 base and 4 bases, with 17 bases remaining between them. For the CDR3, the DNA is TGCGCCAGCAGCTTGTCGACGGGGTCGGTTGCCACTGAAGCTTTCTTT. Encoded protein: CASSLSTGSVATEAFF. The complete variable domain, with remaining parts taken from reference TRBV5-1 and TRBJ1-1, reads KAGVTQTPRYLIKTRGQQVTLSCSPISGHRSVSWYQQTPGQGLQFLFEYFSETQRNKGNFPGRFSGRQFSNSRSEMNVSTLELGDSALYLCASSLSTGSVATEAFFGQGTRLTVV.

The chain has TRBV2 and TRBJ1-1, with 9 bases fitting TRBD1. CDR3 length equals 14 residues. After removal of 5 bases from V and 7 bases from J, the junction contained 8 bases not matched to a gene. Looked up from germline, CDR1 is SNHLY and CDR2 is FYNNEI. The chain's CDR3 is CASSRGDRGVEAFF. CDR3 DNA sequence: TGTGCCAGCAGTAGAGGTGACAGGGGGGTTGAAGCTTTCTTT.

This rearrangement joins TRBV19 to TRBJ2-1, with 9 nucleotides matching TRBD2. With 5 bases clipped from V and 7 bases from J, the junction kept 15 bases outside the gene matches. This CDR3 has 17 amino acids. CDR1 LNHDA and CDR2 SQIVND come from the germline V gene (reference sequence). The CDR3 region has the DNA TGTGCCAGTAGTTCCCGACGGCTAGCGGGGCCAAAGAATGAGCAGTTCTTC. Its protein product is CASSSRRLAGPKNEQFF.

The table lists this clone with a few counts. The chain is built from TRBV7-8 and TRBJ2-5, with TRBD2 as a possible D gene (6 bases). V gave up 0 bases and J gave up 5 bases, with 10 bases separating them. This CDR3 has 14 amino acids. Germline CDR1 and CDR2: SGHVS and FQNEAQ. CDR3 nucleotides: TGTGCCAGCAGCTTAGCGTGGGGGGAGGAGACCCAGTACTTC. It yields the protein CASSLAWGEETQYF.

The rearrangement uses TRBV6-1 and TRBJ1-1; 7 nucleotides match TRBD1. CDR3 size: 15 residues. CDR1 is MNHNS, CDR2 SASEGT, per germline. Unmatched junction bases numbered 7, after V lost 3 bases and J lost 3 bases. CDR3 in DNA: TGTGCCAGCAGTGACCTGTGGGGACAGTACACTGAAGCTTTCTTT. Its protein product is CASSDLWGQYTEAFF.

This chain connects TRBV10-3 to TRBJ1-5; 10 bases fit TRBD1. V lost 10 bases, J lost 2 bases, and 2 bases stayed unmatched. The CDR3 consists of 13 residues. Looked up from germline, CDR1 is ENHRY and CDR2 is SYGVKD. CDR3 sequence reads: CATGTGGNQPQHF. The CDR3, as DNA: TGTGCCACAGGGACAGGGGGCAATCAGCCCCAGCATTTT.

The J gene is TRBJ2-1, the V gene TRBV4-1, with D possibly being TRBD2 (5 bases). Germline V gives CDR1 MGHRA, CDR2 YSYEKL. Trimming left V 2 bases short and J 3 bases short, with 14 bases between. This CDR3 spans 16 amino acids. CDR3 protein: CASSQPVREHYNEQFF. CDR3 nucleotides: TGCGCCAGCAGCCAACCAGTGAGGGAGCACTACAATGAGCAGTTCTTC.

The genes are TRBV2 and TRBJ1-2, with D uncertain. V lost 3 bases to trimming and J lost 4 bases, with 21 bases between them. The CDR3 runs 17 residues. The germline V gene encodes CDR1 SNHLY and CDR2 FYNNEI. The CDR3 here is CASSDLNSAGDSYGYTF. For the CDR3, the DNA is TGTGCCAGCAGTGATCTCAATTCGGCAGGTGATAGCTATGGCTACACCTTC.

The J gene is TRBJ1-1, the V gene TRBV5-6; no reliable D call. With 2 bases removed from V and 4 bases from J, the gap between germline ends came to 9 bases. The CDR3 runs 13 residues. Germline assignment: CDR1 SGHDT and CDR2 YYEEEE. The CDR3 region is CASSFGRGTEAFF. The CDR3 DNA reads as TGTGCCAGCAGCTTTGGACGGGGCACTGAAGCTTTCTTT.

The chain's CDR3 is CASSLAPDNTDTQYF. The CDR3 coding sequence is TGTGCCAGCAGCTTAGCTCCCGACAACACAGATACGCAGTATTTT. V usage is TRBV11-2 and J usage is TRBJ2-3; no clear D gene. Looked up from germline, CDR1 is SGHAT and CDR2 is FQNNGV. Trimming removed 1 base from V and 2 bases from J, with 10 bases in between. The CDR3 is 15 residues long. Full variable domain (missing parts from reference TRBV11-2 and TRBJ2-3): EAGVAQSPRYKIIEKRQSVAFWCNPISGHATLYWYQQILGQGPKLLIQFQNNGVVDDSQLPKDRFSAERLKGVDSTLKIQPAKLEDSAVYLCASSLAPDNTDTQYFGPGTRLTVL.

Here the CDR3 DNA reads TGTGCCAGCAGGATGGCGGGAAGCCCCAGAGGAGAGTTCTTC. Its protein product is CASRMAGSPRGEFF. The chain joins TRBV6-5 to TRBJ2-1; TRBD2 might be the D (6 bases). The ends were cut back, 6 bases at V and 14 bases at J, with 23 bases in the middle. The V gene's germline CDR1 is MNHEY and CDR2 SVGAGI. CDR3 size: 14 residues.

This CDR3 is CASSWTSGSNEQFF. The CDR3 DNA reads as TGTGCCAGCAGTTGGACTAGCGGGAGCAATGAGCAGTTCTTC. The genes are TRBV7-3 and TRBJ2-1; TRBD2 matches 13 bases. The V gene end was trimmed by 6 bases and the J gene end by 6 bases; junction bases not matched to a gene: 2. This CDR3 contains 14 residues. Germline V gene data show CDR1 as SGHTA and CDR2 as FQGTGA. The full variable domain, its missing parts supplied by reference TRBV7-3 and TRBJ2-1, is GAGVSQTPSNKVTEKGKYVELRCDPISGHTALYWYRQSLGQGPEFLIYFQGTGAADDSGLPNDRFFAVRPEGSVSTLKIQRTERGDSAVYLCASSWTSGSNEQFFGPGTRLTVL.

The gene calls are TRBV5-8 and TRBJ2-4, with a tentative D call TRBD1 (6 bases). CDR1 and CDR2 from the germline V gene are SGHTS and YDEGEE. The ends were cut back, 1 base at V and 0 bases at J, with 11 bases in the middle. This CDR3 region has 16 residues. The CDR3: CASSLWGRGAKNIQYF. The CDR3 DNA reads TGTGCCAGCAGCTTGTGGGGCAGGGGAGCCAAAAACATTCAGTACTTC.

This clone has just one count. The V call is TRBV25-1, the J call TRBJ1-2, with 9 bases identical to TRBD1. The junction had 8 bases not matched to a gene; V was cut back by 8 bases and J by 7 bases. The CDR3 loop spans 13 amino acids. The germline V gene has CDR1 MGHDK and CDR2 SYGVNS. CDR3 loop: CASQPGQGSGYTF. For the CDR3, the DNA is TGTGCCAGCCAACCGGGACAGGGCTCTGGCTACACCTTC.

Of note for this clone: Other nucleotide sequences in the sample specify the same CDR3. The rearrangement links TRBV11-3 to TRBJ2-1; 9 nucleotides agree with TRBD2. The CDR3 consists of 15 residues. The junction had 5 bases not matched to a gene; V was cut back by 5 bases and J by 3 bases. The V gene's germline CDR1 is SGHNT and CDR2 YENEEA. The CDR3 region is CASSPRTSDYNEQFF. In DNA form, the CDR3 reads TGTGCCAGCAGCCCCAGGACTAGCGACTACAATGAGCAGTTCTTC.